This TCR beta chain emerged from a study of brain T cells in children with intractable seizures. Study conclusions and caveats: Patients' HCMV serostatus was unknown; virus specificity rests on CDR3 similarity alone. Pre-surgery blood may have been undersampled, hiding some clones.

Sequencing was performed with immunoSEQ multiplex PCR; in TCRdb, only in-frame clones are kept and a portion is missing. The table includes roughly 110,000 clones, roughly 92% detected once. As to this clone: Its antigen is undetermined.

The sequenced cases were selected for having the highest brain T cell transcript signatures. Patients received at least one anti-epileptic drug before surgery. The source was peripheral blood, collected at surgery. The source of this sequence is a boy under two years old with hemimegalencephaly and intractable seizures.

The CDR3 DNA reads TGTGCCAGCAGGGCCGGGGACAGGAGGGTTACCCTCCACTTT. It is translated as CASRAGDRRVTLHF. This chain joins TRBV6-5 and TRBJ1-6, with 8 nucleotides matching TRBD1. Germline trimming cut 6 bases from V and 14 bases from J; bases unmatched to any gene: 12. This CDR3 contains 14 residues. Germline-derived CDR1 and CDR2 are MNHEY and SVGAGI.